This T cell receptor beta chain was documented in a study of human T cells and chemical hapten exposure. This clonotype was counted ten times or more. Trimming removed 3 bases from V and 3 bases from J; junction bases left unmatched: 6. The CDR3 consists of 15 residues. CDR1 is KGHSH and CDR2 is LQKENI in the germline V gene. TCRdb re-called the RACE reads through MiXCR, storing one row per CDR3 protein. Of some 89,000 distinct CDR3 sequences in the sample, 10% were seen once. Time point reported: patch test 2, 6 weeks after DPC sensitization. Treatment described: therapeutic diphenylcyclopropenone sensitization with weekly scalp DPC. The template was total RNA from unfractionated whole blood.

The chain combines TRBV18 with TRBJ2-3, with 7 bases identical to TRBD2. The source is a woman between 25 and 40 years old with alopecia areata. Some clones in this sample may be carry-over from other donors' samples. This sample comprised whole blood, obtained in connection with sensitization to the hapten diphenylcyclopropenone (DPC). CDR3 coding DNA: TGTGCCAGCTCACCGGCGGGAGATGAGACAGATACGCAGTATTTT. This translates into CASSPAGDETDTQYF.